The clone carrying this T cell receptor (beta chain) was recorded a few times. The record originates from a study of T cells after yellow fever vaccination. Germline values: CDR1 SGHRS, CDR2 YFSETQ. Trimming took 0 bases from V and 10 from J, leaving 17 bases between them. The CDR3 is 16 residues long. Template switching by 5'RACE produced TCR cDNA, adding a universal primer site and UMIs. TCRdb passed the 5' RACE reads through MiXCR, listing each CDR3 protein once. The data show some 350,000 distinct CDR3 sequences, around 10% seen once. This TCR was recovered from a man younger than 30 who received the YFV17D yellow fever vaccine. The sample here was PBMCs, taken on the day of the first yellow fever vaccination. This rearrangement joins TRBV5-1 to TRBJ1-6; D is possibly TRBD1 (5 bases). CDR3: CASSLEGELARSPLHF. In nucleotides, the CDR3 is TGCGCCAGCAGCTTGGAAGGGGAACTAGCTCGGTCACCCCTCCACTTT.